These 5 T cell receptor beta chains were sequenced from one sample in a study of T cells in localized non-small cell lung cancer. Profiling relied on immunoSEQ multiplex PCR, and the TCRdb table lists in-frame clones only, not all of them. The sample yields approximately 19,000 clones, about 83% seen once. The material was peripheral blood, obtained before any cancer treatment. The source of these receptors is a man aged 35-69 years with stage I lung adenocarcinoma.

The chain has TRBV11-2 and TRBJ1-4, with 7 bases matching TRBD1. The CDR3 consists of 17 residues. CDR1 and CDR2 (germline): SGHAT, FQNNGV. V gave up 5 bases and J gave up 12 bases; unmatched junction bases: 21. The CDR3 DNA is TGTGCCAGCAGCCCGTCCCTTCTAAGTACAGGGGTAGGAGAACTGTTTTTT. Its translation: CASSPSLLSTGVGELFF.

The chain has TRBV4-3 and TRBJ1-6; D call uncertain. CDR1 and CDR2 from the germline V gene are LGHNA and YSLEER. V lost 3 bases, J lost 7 bases, and 13 bases lay in between. The CDR3 runs to 15 residues. The CDR3 coding sequence is TGCGCCAGCAGCCATCGAGACGTGGAAAATTCACCCCTCCACTTT. Protein: CASSHRDVENSPLHF.

This clone has only one observation. The rearrangement uses TRBV18 and TRBJ1-5; 12 nucleotides agree with TRBD1. V lost 6 bases to trimming and J lost 6 bases; unmatched junction nucleotides: 6. CDR1 is KGHSH and CDR2 is LQKENI in the germline V gene. The CDR3 loop spans 15 amino acids. The CDR3 DNA follows: TGTGCCAGCTCTCCCGGGACAGGGGGCCTTCAGCCCCAGCATTTT. Its translation is CASSPGTGGLQPQHF. The variable domain in full, completed from reference TRBV18 and TRBJ1-5, reads NAGVMQNPRHLVRRRGQEARLRCSPMKGHSHVYWYRQLPEEGLKFMVYLQKENIIDESGMPKERFSAEFPKEGPSILRIQQVVRGDSAAYFCASSPGTGGLQPQHFGDGTRLSIL.

The rearrangement uses TRBV6-5 and TRBJ2-1; D is ambiguous. From germline, CDR1 is MNHEY and CDR2 SVGAGI. CDR3 length equals 16 residues. Trimming cost V 2 bases and J 0 bases, with 11 bases left between them. The CDR3 is CASSYEGPRSYNEQFF. The CDR3, as DNA: TGTGCCAGCAGTTACGAAGGGCCCCGCTCCTACAATGAGCAGTTCTTC.

This chain connects TRBV5-8 to TRBJ1-1, with a weak D call TRBD1 (5 bases). This CDR3 is 12 amino acids long. V was trimmed by 2 bases and J by 7 bases, leaving 9 bases between them. Germline loops: CDR1 SGHTS, CDR2 YDEGEE. The CDR3 region has the DNA TGTGCCAGCAGCTTTCAGGGTAATGAAGCTTTCTTT. As protein: CASSFQGNEAFF. The whole variable domain, filled in from reference TRBV5-8 and TRBJ1-1, reads EAGVTQSPTHLIKTRGQQATLRCSPISGHTSVYWYQQALGLGLQFLLWYDEGEERNRGNFPPRFSGRQFPNYSSELNVNALELEDSALYLCASSFQGNEAFFGQGTRLTVV.